The 28 T cell receptor beta chains presented below share a single source sample, sequenced in a study of vaccination effects on CD4 cells after COVID-19. Sequencing was preceded by expansion of antigen-specific CD4+ T cells with viral peptide pools in the ViraFEST assay. After less than 11 days in culture, the CD4+ T cells were isolated. Absence of prior SARS-CoV-2 infection characterized the vaccine recipients, who showed negative nucleocapsid antibodies. Produced via immunoSEQ multiplex PCR; TCRdb's table is partial and in-frame only. The table records approximately 68,000 clones, 60% to 85% of them present only once. Their recognized antigens are unknown. The starting material was CD4+ T cells from PBMCs cultured with SARS-CoV-2 spike peptides, obtained before COVID-19 vaccination. The receptor source for this set is a human donor who received a COVID-19 vaccine.

V and J are TRBV2 and TRBJ1-4; TRBD1 is a possible D gene (5 bases). The CDR3 is made up of 17 amino acids. Trimming shortened V by 6 bases and J by 3 bases, and 20 bases separated the two germline ends. Germline CDR1 SNHLY, CDR2 FYNNEI. The CDR3 is CASRDGGGIVANEKLFF. The CDR3, as DNA: TGTGCCAGCAGGGACGGCGGGGGGATCGTGGCTAATGAAAAACTGTTTTTT.

The J gene is TRBJ2-1, the V gene TRBV19, with TRBD1 matching over 7 bases. Per germline, CDR1 LNHDA and CDR2 SQIVND (reference sequence). This CDR3 has 14 residues. J was trimmed by 2 bases and V by 8 bases; bases with no gene match: 6. CDR3 sequence reads: CASRDRAAYNEQFF. The DNA for the CDR3 is TGTGCCAGTCGCGACAGGGCGGCCTACAATGAGCAGTTCTTC.

J is TRBJ2-1 and V is TRBV24-1; 7 positions agree with TRBD2. CDR3 length equals 13 residues. V lost 8 bases, J lost 8 bases, and 8 bases stayed unmatched. Germline V gene data show CDR1 as KGHDR and CDR2 as SFDVKD. CDR3 nucleotides: TGTGCCACCACTGAGCGGGGCCCCGATGAGCAGTTCTTC. Protein product: CATTERGPDEQFF.

The gene calls are TRBV9 and TRBJ2-3, with D possibly being TRBD1 (6 bases). Germline-derived CDR1 and CDR2 are SGDLS and YYNGEE. CDR3 length: 17 amino acids. Trimming took 4 bases from V and 0 from J, leaving 18 bases between them. CDR3 sequence: CASSPRPGTHSTDTQYF. The CDR3 DNA reads TGTGCCAGCAGCCCTCGTCCCGGGACACATAGCACAGATACGCAGTATTTT.

The rearrangement links TRBV30 to TRBJ1-2, with TRBD1 identical over 11 bases. Germline lookup yields CDR1 GTSNPN and CDR2 SVGIG (reference sequence). This CDR3 has 13 residues. The junction had 2 bases not matched to a gene; V was cut back by 3 bases and J by 5 bases. CDR3 in DNA: TGTGCCTGGAGCTGGGACAGGGGGTATGGCTACACCTTC. This translates into CAWSWDRGYGYTF. Supplemented by reference TRBV30 and TRBJ1-2, the full variable domain reads SQTIHQWPATLVQPVGSPLSLECTVEGTSNPNLYWYRQAAGRGLQLLFYSVGIGQISSEVPQNLSASRPQDRQFILSSKKLLLSDSGFYLCAWSWDRGYGYTFGSGTRLTVV.

The chain is built from TRBV25-1 and TRBJ1-2; D not resolved. Trimming left V 2 bases short and J 7 bases short, with 11 bases between. The CDR3 is 13 amino acids. CDR1 MGHDK and CDR2 SYGVNS come from the germline V gene. The CDR3 loop is CASSEPRLSGYTF. CDR3 nucleotides: TGTGCCAGCAGTGAACCCCGGTTGAGTGGCTACACCTTC.

This chain joins TRBV5-1 and TRBJ1-2, with D unresolved. The CDR3 runs 13 residues. The V end lost 0 bases, the J end lost 3 bases, and 6 bases lay between the germline ends. Germline loops: CDR1 SGHRS, CDR2 YFSETQ. The CDR3 is CASSLDVDYGYTF. CDR3 DNA sequence: TGCGCCAGCAGCTTGGACGTTGACTATGGCTACACCTTC.

Written as DNA, the CDR3 is TGTGCCAGCACCCACAGGGCTAGCGGGGGTAATGAGCAGTTCTTC. This encodes CASTHRASGGNEQFF. The chain employs TRBV6-5 and TRBJ2-1; 10 bases agree with TRBD2. The CDR3 has 15 amino acids. Trimming removed 7 bases from V and 7 bases from J; junction bases left unmatched: 10. In germline, CDR1 is MNHEY, CDR2 SVGAGI.

The chain is built from TRBV2 and TRBJ2-4, with D unclear. The CDR3 spans 14 residues. Germline V CDR1 and CDR2: SNHLY, FYNNEI. Trimming left V 3 bases short and J 5 bases short, with 11 bases between. CDR3 residues: CASSDSAVQNIQYF. CDR3 DNA: TGTGCCAGCAGTGACTCTGCAGTCCAAAACATTCAGTACTTC.

V gene TRBV6-5 combines with J gene TRBJ2-5; 7 positions agree with TRBD1. After removal of 7 bases from V and 4 bases from J, the junction contained 12 bases not matched to a gene. The CDR3 totals 15 residues. The germline gives CDR1 MNHEY, CDR2 SVGAGI. CDR3 in DNA: TGTGCCAGCACCGATTTGACAGGGAGCGTAGAGACCCAGTACTTC. This gives the protein CASTDLTGSVETQYF.

The rearrangement links TRBV21-1 to TRBJ2-7; the table calls TRBD1, which could not be checked here. TRBV21-1 is shown as a pseudogene. This CDR3 comprises 12 residues. The CDR3 loop reads CASRGQTSEQYV. CDR3 in DNA: TGTGCCAGCAGAGGCCAGACAAGCGAGCAGTACGTC.

This rearrangement joins TRBV25-1 to TRBJ1-1; D is unclear. The germline V gene encodes CDR1 MGHDK and CDR2 SYGVNS. V lost 5 bases and J 9 bases, leaving 16 bases between the germline ends. This CDR3 has 13 residues. DNA for the CDR3: TGTGCCAGCAGTCAGAGGACGGCTCCCAAAGCTTTCTTT. This gives the protein CASSQRTAPKAFF.

CDR3 in DNA: TGTGCCAGCAGTTCCGCCGGGACAGTCTCTGGAAACACCATATATTTT. It is translated as CASSSAGTVSGNTIYF. V and J are TRBV6-5 and TRBJ1-3; 7 bases align to TRBD1. The CDR3 sequence is 16 residues long. The ends lost 4 bases at V and 0 bases at J; junction bases unmatched: 6. Germline loops: CDR1 MNHEY, CDR2 SVGAGI.

This sequence joins TRBV5-1 and TRBJ1-5; D is ambiguous. V dropped 4 bases and J dropped 6 bases, with 14 bases sitting between them. Germline values: CDR1 SGHRS, CDR2 YFSETQ. The length of the CDR3 is 14 residues. CDR3 residues: CASSPSSGSQPQHF. CDR3 coding DNA: TGCGCCAGCAGCCCCTCCAGTGGGTCTCAGCCCCAGCATTTT.

This clone was found a few times. V usage is TRBV10-2 and J usage is TRBJ1-1; 8 bases are shared with TRBD1. Germline V lookup: CDR1 WSHSY, CDR2 SAAADI. V lost 6 bases to trimming and J lost 0 bases; unmatched junction nucleotides: 12. The CDR3 contains 17 residues. The CDR3: CASRTGTGLIMNTEAFF. CDR3 bases: TGCGCCAGCAGAACCGGGACAGGACTCATAATGAACACTGAAGCTTTCTTT.

The V call is TRBV5-1, the J call TRBJ2-5, with D possibly being TRBD1 (5 bases). This CDR3 spans 17 amino acids. Germline CDR1 is SGHRS and CDR2 is YFSETQ. Trimming removed 0 bases from V and 4 bases from J, with 19 bases in between. This CDR3 is CASSLAIGAMVLETQYF. The CDR3 coding sequence is TGCGCCAGCAGCTTGGCAATAGGGGCGATGGTCCTAGAGACCCAGTACTTC.

The chain links TRBV30 to TRBJ2-4; D call uncertain. Per the germline V gene, CDR1 is GTSNPN and CDR2 is SVGIG (reference sequence). The CDR3 runs 15 residues. The V end was cut by 2 bases, the J end by 0 bases, with 11 bases between. In DNA form, the CDR3 reads TGTGCCTGGAGTATGGGGTTTCTAGCCAAAAACATTCAGTACTTC. It encodes CAWSMGFLAKNIQYF. The full variable domain, with the rest looked up from reference TRBV30 and TRBJ2-4, is SQTIHQWPATLVQPVGSPLSLECTVEGTSNPNLYWYRQAAGRGLQLLFYSVGIGQISSEVPQNLSASRPQDRQFILSSKKLLLSDSGFYLCAWSMGFLAKNIQYFGAGTRLSVL.

This clone appeared a single time. One junction end does not reproduce the germline sequence, and a read error may be involved. V and J are TRBV7-3 and TRBJ2-3; D uncertain. This CDR3 has 14 residues. Germline V lookup: CDR1 SGHTA, CDR2 FQGTGA. The CDR3 DNA follows: TGTGCCAGCAGCATAACGGGTTGGGCAGATACGCAGTATTTT. It encodes CASSITGWADTQYF.

The gene calls are TRBV29-1 and TRBJ1-4; a weak D match, TRBD1 (6 bases). This CDR3 has 13 amino acids. Trimming shortened V by 8 bases and J by 5 bases, and 15 bases separated the two germline ends. Germline V gene sequence: CDR1 SQVTM, CDR2 ANQGSEA. The CDR3 DNA sequence: TGCAGCTTTCGGGACACCTCAAATGAAAAACTGTTTTTT. Its protein is CSFRDTSNEKLFF.

The J gene is TRBJ2-2, the V gene TRBV10-1; TRBD2 aligns across 7 bases. The CDR3 is 14 amino acids. The germline gives CDR1 WNHNN, CDR2 SYGVQD (reference sequence). The V and J ends lost 7 bases and 7 bases, in that order; junction bases with no gene match: 9. CDR3 sequence reads: CASTPGLVYGELFF. The CDR3 DNA follows: TGCGCCAGCACGCCAGGACTAGTGTACGGGGAGCTGTTTTTT.

As DNA, the CDR3 is TGTGCCAGCATAAAGGGTTATGGAGATACGCAGTATTTT. Translation gives CASIKGYGDTQYF. The chain couples TRBV2 to TRBJ2-3; no clear D. Germline CDR1 and CDR2: SNHLY and FYNNEI. CDR3 size: 13 residues. V lost 7 bases, J lost 5 bases, and 13 bases lay in between.

The chain combines TRBV4-3 with TRBJ1-6; the D gene is possibly TRBD1 (5 bases). Germline V gene sequence: CDR1 LGHNA, CDR2 YSLEER. This CDR3 is 15 amino acids long. The V end lost 0 bases, the J end lost 10 bases, and 13 bases lay between the germline ends. CDR3 sequence: CASSQEGVNGSPLHF. The CDR3 DNA reads TGCGCCAGCAGCCAAGAAGGGGTAAACGGGTCACCCCTCCACTTT.

The chain recombines TRBV5-1 with TRBJ2-7; no clear D. Germline V gene sequence: CDR1 SGHRS, CDR2 YFSETQ. The V end lost 0 bases, the J end lost 4 bases, and 8 bases lay between the germline ends. The CDR3 consists of 13 residues. CDR3 DNA sequence: TGCGCCAGCAGCTTGGGTTTAGAGTACGAGCAGTACGTC. Protein: CASSLGLEYEQYV.

This clone was recorded only once. The chain combines TRBV5-1 with TRBJ2-5; 8 positions match TRBD1. The CDR3 totals 15 residues. Germline V gives CDR1 SGHRS, CDR2 YFSETQ. V shed 0 bases, J shed 5 bases, and the junction held 6 bases outside the gene matches. As DNA, the CDR3 is TGCGCCAGCAGCTTGGGGGGACAGGCGGGGGAGACCCAGTACTTC. Its protein product is CASSLGGQAGETQYF.

The genes are TRBV5-8 and TRBJ2-1, with 15 bases aligning to TRBD2. Per germline, CDR1 SGHTS and CDR2 YDEGEE. With 4 bases clipped from V and 4 bases from J, the junction kept 3 bases outside the gene matches. The CDR3 length is 16 residues. The CDR3 sequence is CASSLGTSGGYNEQFF. CDR3 bases: TGTGCCAGCAGCCTGGGGACTAGCGGGGGGTACAATGAGCAGTTCTTC.

This chain joins TRBV30 and TRBJ1-6; the match to TRBD1 covers 8 bases. Germline V gene lookup returns CDR1 GTSNPN and CDR2 SVGIG (reference sequence). The CDR3 extends over 13 amino acids. Trimming cost V 5 bases and J 9 bases; bases outside gene matches: 6. CDR3 DNA sequence: TGTGCCTGGGGACAGGGTGGCGGTTCACCCCTCCACTTT. Amino acid sequence: CAWGQGGGSPLHF.

The V and J genes are TRBV5-1 and TRBJ1-1, with D possibly being TRBD1 (6 bases). V shed 4 bases and J shed 0 bases, with 19 bases lying between them. The CDR3 loop spans 17 amino acids. Looked up from germline, CDR1 is SGHRS and CDR2 is YFSETQ. The CDR3 loop reads CASSTTTGPTMNTEAFF. The CDR3 DNA sequence: TGCGCCAGCAGCACGACAACAGGGCCCACTATGAACACTGAAGCTTTCTTT.

V gene TRBV7-3 combines with J gene TRBJ2-5, with D possibly TRBD1 on 6 matching bases. CDR1 and CDR2 (germline): SGHTA, FQGTGA. Trimming removed 3 bases at V and 4 bases at J, with 15 bases between. CDR3 length: 15 residues. The chain's CDR3 is CASSFNRDPGETQYF. CDR3 sequence (DNA): TGTGCCAGCAGCTTTAACAGGGACCCTGGAGAGACCCAGTACTTC.